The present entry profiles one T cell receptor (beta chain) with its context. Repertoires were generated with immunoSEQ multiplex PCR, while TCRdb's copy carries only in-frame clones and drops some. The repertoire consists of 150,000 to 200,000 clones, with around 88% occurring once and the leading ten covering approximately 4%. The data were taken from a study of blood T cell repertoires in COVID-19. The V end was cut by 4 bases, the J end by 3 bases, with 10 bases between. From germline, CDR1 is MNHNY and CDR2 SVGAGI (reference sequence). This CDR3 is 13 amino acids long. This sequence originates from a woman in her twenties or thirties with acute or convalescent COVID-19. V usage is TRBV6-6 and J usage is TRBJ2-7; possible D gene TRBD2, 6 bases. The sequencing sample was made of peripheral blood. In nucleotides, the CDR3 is TGTGCCAGCAGTTCCTGGGGGGTCTACGAGCAGTACTTC. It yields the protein CASSSWGVYEQYF.